These 20 T cell receptor beta chains came from one sample sequenced in a study of shared clonotypes between healthy human individuals. Produced via immunoSEQ multiplex PCR; TCRdb's table is partial and in-frame only. The sample lists 650,000 to 800,000 clones, 55% to 75% seen once, with roughly 1.8% in the top ten. Sequencing used memory CD4+ T cells sorted from blood. Subset: CD45RA-negative fraction. The receptors were sampled from a woman aged 25 to 39 in good health.

The chain couples TRBV6-5 to TRBJ1-1; D is possibly TRBD1 (5 bases). The CDR3 contains 13 residues. The V end was cut by 6 bases, the J end by 4 bases, with 12 bases between. Germline V lookup: CDR1 MNHEY, CDR2 SVGAGI. This CDR3 reads CASSTGGGTEAFF. As DNA, the CDR3 is TGTGCCAGCAGCACCGGTGGGGGCACTGAAGCTTTCTTT.

This clone was found a few times. The J gene is TRBJ2-4, the V gene TRBV10-2, with D possibly matching TRBD2 (6 bases). V was clipped by 7 bases and J by 0 bases, with 13 bases between them. In germline, CDR1 is WSHSY, CDR2 SAAADI. There are 15 residues in the CDR3. In DNA form, the CDR3 reads TGCGCCAGCAACTCCGGAGGGGTAGCCAAAAACATTCAGTACTTC. Encoded protein: CASNSGGVAKNIQYF.

This chain uses TRBV7-9 with TRBJ2-1, with D hard to call. Per the germline V gene, CDR1 is SEHNR and CDR2 is FQNEAQ (reference sequence). V was cut by 4 bases and J by 3 bases, with 13 bases left in between. The CDR3 spans 15 residues. The CDR3 coding sequence is TGTGCCAGCAGCTCTCGTGAGCAGGACTACAATGAGCAGTTCTTC. Its protein is CASSSREQDYNEQFF.

At least ten counts were recorded for this clone. V is TRBV28 and J is TRBJ2-3; D might be TRBD1 or TRBD2, each matching 6 bases. This CDR3 comprises 14 residues. V was cut by 5 bases and J by 3 bases, with 12 bases left in between. Germline CDR1 is MDHEN and CDR2 is SYDVKM. The DNA for the CDR3 is TGTGCCAGCAGTGGGGGCGGGGAGACAGATACGCAGTATTTT. The encoded protein is CASSGGGETDTQYF.

The chain links TRBV29-1 to TRBJ2-1; D uncertain. Between the trimmed V and J ends, which lost 0 bases and 9 bases, there was a span of 15 bases. Germline CDR1 reads SQVTM; CDR2 reads ANQGSEA. The CDR3 has 14 residues. DNA of the CDR3: TGCAGCGTTGAAGATCTTAAAGGGTTCAGTGAGCAGTTCTTC. It translates to CSVEDLKGFSEQFF.

The chain combines TRBV6-5 with TRBJ2-5; D unresolved. Germline V gene data show CDR1 as MNHEY and CDR2 as SVGAGI. Trimming removed 6 bases from V and 0 bases from J, with 5 bases in between. The CDR3 has 12 residues. The CDR3 loop reads CASRGNQETQYF. The CDR3 region has the DNA TGTGCCAGCAGGGGGAACCAAGAGACCCAGTACTTC.

The chain links TRBV6-1 to TRBJ1-4; no definite D call. Germline V lookup: CDR1 MNHNS, CDR2 SASEGT. The V end lost 4 bases, the J end lost 0 bases, and 12 bases lay between the germline ends. The length of the CDR3 is 16 residues. The CDR3, as DNA: TGTGCCAGCAGTGTCTTGTCGGATGCAACTAATGAAAAACTGTTTTTT. Protein product: CASSVLSDATNEKLFF.

This clone was observed a handful of times. V usage is TRBV29-1 and J usage is TRBJ2-1; D perhaps matches TRBD1 (5 bases). The V gene's germline CDR1 is SQVTM and CDR2 ANQGSEA. Trimming removed 7 bases from V and 2 bases from J, with 15 bases in between. The CDR3 has 14 amino acids. The CDR3 protein is CSAETAKTYNEQFF. The CDR3 nucleotides read TGCAGCGCCGAGACAGCGAAGACCTACAATGAGCAGTTCTTC.

V and J are TRBV6-6 and TRBJ2-1; D gene uncertain. The ends were cut back, 6 bases at V and 10 bases at J, with 10 bases in the middle. Looked up from germline, CDR1 is MNHNY and CDR2 is SVGAGI (reference sequence). The CDR3 covers 11 residues. The CDR3 reads CASRVDSEQFF. As DNA, the CDR3 is TGTGCCAGCAGAGTCGACTCCGAGCAGTTCTTC.

This clone occurred a few times. This chain uses TRBV11-2 with TRBJ2-7; D is undetermined. Germline CDR1 reads SGHAT; CDR2 reads FQNNGV. The CDR3 covers 15 residues. The V and J ends lost 0 bases and 2 bases respectively, with 11 bases between them. CDR3 sequence: CASSLDWAFTYEQYF. DNA of the CDR3: TGTGCCAGCAGCTTAGATTGGGCGTTTACCTACGAGCAGTACTTC.

The V call is TRBV4-1, the J call TRBJ1-6, with D possibly TRBD1 on 5 matching bases. Looked up from germline, CDR1 is MGHRA and CDR2 is YSYEKL. CDR3 length: 15 residues. V was clipped by 4 bases and J by 8 bases, with 15 bases between them. CDR3 sequence (DNA): TGCGCCAGCAGCCGCGTTGGGGCTGCTGATTCACCCCTCCACTTT. It yields the protein CASSRVGAADSPLHF.

V and J are TRBV30 and TRBJ2-5; D is uncertain. CDR3 length: 13 amino acids. CDR1 and CDR2 from the germline V gene are GTSNPN and SVGIG (reference sequence). The V end was cut by 0 bases, the J end by 5 bases, with 10 bases between. CDR3 coding DNA: TGTGCCTGGAGTGTTTCGTTGGGGGAGACCCAGTACTTC. It yields the protein CAWSVSLGETQYF.

The J gene is TRBJ2-5, the V gene TRBV5-1, with 7 bases aligning to TRBD1. Losses at the gene ends were 4 bases for V and 4 bases for J; bases not matched to a gene: 7. The CDR3 length is 14 residues. CDR1 and CDR2 from the germline V gene are SGHRS and YFSETQ. The CDR3 protein is CASSNSGGGETQYF. CDR3 bases: TGCGCCAGCAGCAACTCAGGGGGTGGAGAGACCCAGTACTTC.

The chain employs TRBV28 and TRBJ2-1; possibly TRBD1 for D (6 bases). The V and J ends lost 2 bases and 8 bases respectively, with 13 bases between them. Germline V gives CDR1 MDHEN, CDR2 SYDVKM. This CDR3 has 14 residues. This CDR3 is CASSLSGRGYEQFF. The CDR3, as DNA: TGTGCCAGCAGTTTAAGCGGCAGGGGCTATGAGCAGTTCTTC.

The chain joins TRBV5-6 to TRBJ1-2; unclear D gene. The CDR3 is 14 residues long. Germline-derived CDR1 and CDR2 are SGHDT and YYEEEE. V gave up 2 bases and J gave up 4 bases, with 12 bases separating them. In DNA form, the CDR3 reads TGTGCCAGCAGCTTCCGGCAGGATTCCTATGGCTACACCTTC. It yields the protein CASSFRQDSYGYTF.

J is TRBJ1-3 and V is TRBV30; D gene unclear. V lost 1 base to trimming and J lost 0 bases, with 10 bases between them. Germline loops: CDR1 GTSNPN, CDR2 SVGIG (reference sequence). There are 15 residues in the CDR3. Here the CDR3 reads CAWSGGLFSGNTIYF. The CDR3 bases are TGTGCCTGGAGTGGCGGACTGTTCTCTGGAAACACCATATATTTT.

A few counts support this clone. The CDR3 loop is CASSERGTAYGYTF. CDR3 bases: TGTGCCAGCAGCGAGCGCGGGACAGCGTATGGCTACACCTTC. The chain recombines TRBV7-9 with TRBJ1-2, with 7 bases aligning to TRBD1. CDR3 length: 14 residues. Germline CDR1 reads SEHNR; CDR2 reads FQNEAQ (reference sequence). Trimming took 5 bases from V and 5 from J; bases not matched to a gene: 8.

Comment on this clone: At one boundary the junction diverges from the germline segment, which might be a read error. The V gene is TRBV4-2, the J gene TRBJ2-2; D is unclear. Germline V gives CDR1 LGHNA, CDR2 YNFKEQ. The CDR3 loop spans 15 amino acids. CDR3 nucleotides: TGTGCCAGCAGCCAAGATTACAGCAACAGCGGGGAGCTGTTTTTT. Residues: CASSQDYSNSGELFF.

The rearrangement uses TRBV29-1 and TRBJ1-6; D ambiguous. The CDR3 is made up of 13 amino acids. V was trimmed by 6 bases and J by 10 bases, leaving 16 bases between them. Germline-derived CDR1 and CDR2 are SQVTM and ANQGSEA. In DNA form, the CDR3 reads TGCAGCGTCATGACTGCCTGGGAGTCACCCCTCCACTTT. Translating gives CSVMTAWESPLHF. Full variable domain (outside the CDR3, taken from reference TRBV29-1 and TRBJ1-6): SAVISQKPSRDICQRGTSLTIQCQVDSQVTMMFWYRQQPGQSLTLIATANQGSEATYESGFVIDKFPISRPNLTFSTLTVSNMSPEDSSIYLCSVMTAWESPLHFGNGTRLTVT.

The table lists this clone with many counts. The rearrangement joins TRBV7-9 to TRBJ2-1; tentatively, D is TRBD1 (6 bases). The germline gives CDR1 SEHNR, CDR2 FQNEAQ (reference sequence). This CDR3 region has 16 residues. The V end lost 4 bases, the J end lost 6 bases, and 19 bases lay between the germline ends. CDR3 in DNA: TGTGCCAGCAGCTCCGTGGGGGCAGCACCTTCCAATGAGCAGTTCTTC. As protein: CASSSVGAAPSNEQFF.